This TCR beta chain emerged from a study of blood T cell repertoires in COVID-19. Sequenced by immunoSEQ multiplex PCR; TCRdb stores in-frame clones only, minus some. The sample comprises about 170,000 clones, 80% to 90% of which are singletons, and approximately 2.6% rests with the top ten. Germline CDR1 LGHDT, CDR2 YNNKEL (reference sequence). This CDR3 contains 17 residues. Trimming took 4 bases from V and 4 from J, leaving 20 bases between them. The sample comprised peripheral blood. This sequence was found in an elderly woman with COVID-19, enrolled during active disease. V usage is TRBV3-1 (or the pseudogene TRBV3-2) and J usage is TRBJ2-1; weak D call: TRBD1 (8 bases). The CDR3 DNA is TGTGCCAGCAGCCGAGGGCTCCTACAGGGGGGGTACAATGAGCAGTTCTTC. Its protein product is CASSRGLLQGGYNEQFF.